The next 14 T cell receptor beta chains were all read from a single sample in a study of CD8 T cell repertoires and HIV-1 epitope variants. These receptors have no identified antigens. Sequenced by immunoSEQ multiplex PCR; TCRdb stores in-frame clones only, minus some. Of roughly 4,500 clones listed, roughly two thirds were seen once; the top ten hold around 37%. The sequenced material came from cultured CD8+ T cells derived from PBMCs. The origin of the receptors is a male donor with HIV.

This rearrangement joins TRBV7-9 to TRBJ1-2; 8 bases agree with TRBD1. The germline V gene has CDR1 SEHNR and CDR2 FQNEAQ (reference sequence). The trim removed 1 base at V and 2 bases at J, leaving 3 bases unmatched. The CDR3 is 15 amino acids. The CDR3 nucleotides are TGTGCCAGCAGCTTAGAGTCAGGGGGCAACTATGGCTACACCTTC. Protein: CASSLESGGNYGYTF.

This clone turned up a few times. The chain joins TRBV27 to TRBJ2-3; TRBD2 aligns across 10 bases. Germline CDR1 and CDR2: MNHEY and SMNVEV (reference sequence). Trimming cost V 7 bases and J 0 bases; bases outside gene matches: 13. The CDR3 length is 18 residues. The CDR3 DNA sequence: TGTGCCAGCACCCCGACCACGACTAGCGGGCGTAGCACAGATACGCAGTATTTT. Protein product: CASTPTTTSGRSTDTQYF.

This chain joins TRBV6-6 and TRBJ1-2, with 8 bases that match TRBD1. V lost 0 bases, J lost 6 bases, and 9 bases stayed unmatched. CDR3 length equals 16 residues. Germline V gene sequence: CDR1 MNHNY, CDR2 SVGAGI (reference sequence). CDR3 sequence: CASSYSLPGGADGYTF. As DNA, the CDR3 is TGTGCCAGCAGTTACTCCTTGCCAGGGGGCGCGGATGGCTACACCTTC.

The chain recombines TRBV27 with TRBJ1-1; D call uncertain. Deletions cut 3 bases from V and 5 bases from J, with 13 bases between. In germline, CDR1 is MNHEY, CDR2 SMNVEV (reference sequence). This CDR3 has 14 residues. CDR3 sequence reads: CASSFPGPGTEAFF. CDR3 bases: TGTGCCAGCAGTTTCCCTGGCCCAGGAACTGAAGCTTTCTTT.

This clone appeared a single time. The chain employs TRBV28 and TRBJ2-7, with 11 nucleotides matching TRBD2. Germline values: CDR1 MDHEN, CDR2 SYDVKM. The CDR3 is 14 amino acids. After removal of 3 bases from V and 3 bases from J, the junction contained 1 base not matched to a gene. The CDR3 DNA sequence: TGTGCCAGCAGTTTTAGCGGGAGGGGCTACGAGCAGTACTTC. Translating it yields CASSFSGRGYEQYF.

CDR3 region: CASSGWSNPYEQYF. The CDR3 bases are TGTGCCAGCAGCGGTTGGAGTAATCCCTACGAGCAGTACTTC. The chain uses TRBV11-2 and TRBJ2-7; D is unclear. CDR3 length equals 14 residues. The germline V gene has CDR1 SGHAT and CDR2 FQNNGV. The V gene lost 5 bases and the J gene lost 2 bases, with 13 bases spanning the gap.

V usage is TRBV5-1 and J usage is TRBJ2-3; 7 bases are shared with TRBD1. CDR3 size: 16 residues. Germline assignment: CDR1 SGHRS and CDR2 YFSETQ. V shed 4 bases, J shed 4 bases, and the junction held 12 bases outside the gene matches. CDR3 nucleotides: TGCGCCAGCAGCAGGGGGACAGCTATCGGGGCAGATACGCAGTATTTT. Translating gives CASSRGTAIGADTQYF.

The gene calls are TRBV7-9 and TRBJ1-4; D not resolved. The germline CDR1 and CDR2 sequences are SEHNR and FQNEAQ (reference sequence). CDR3 length: 12 residues. Trimming removed 2 bases at V and 6 bases at J, with 4 bases between. CDR3 sequence (DNA): TGTGCCAGCAGCTTAAGTTATGAAAAACTGTTTTTT. Protein: CASSLSYEKLFF.

By sample share, this clone is medium-sized. The chain is built from TRBV13 and TRBJ1-6, with D uncertain. V dropped 3 bases and J dropped 16 bases, with 16 bases sitting between them. The CDR3 has 13 residues. CDR1 and CDR2 from the germline V gene are PRHDT and FYEKMQ (reference sequence). CDR3 sequence: CASSFSTPGPLHF. For the CDR3, the DNA is TGTGCCAGCAGCTTTAGTACCCCAGGACCACTCCACTTT.

The chain is built from TRBV7-6 and TRBJ2-7; TRBD1 agrees at 11 bases. Germline V lookup: CDR1 SGHVS, CDR2 FNYEAQ. The CDR3 runs 14 residues. V lost 3 bases and J lost 3; bases outside the gene matches: 1. This chain's CDR3 is CASSFGTGGYEQYF. The CDR3 nucleotides read TGTGCCAGCAGCTTTGGGACAGGGGGCTACGAGCAGTACTTC.

This clone was seen more than once but under ten times. The chain carries TRBV6-5 and TRBJ2-7; 9 nucleotides align to TRBD1. This CDR3 spans 14 amino acids. J was trimmed by 0 bases and V by 6 bases; bases with no gene match: 3. Germline lookup yields CDR1 MNHEY and CDR2 SVGAGI. The CDR3 sequence: CASRQGASSYEQYF. The CDR3 DNA reads as TGTGCCAGCAGACAGGGGGCTTCCTCCTACGAGCAGTACTTC.

The chain uses TRBV5-6 and TRBJ1-6; no clear D. Germline V gene sequence: CDR1 SGHDT, CDR2 YYEEEE. The CDR3 runs 14 residues. The V end lost 2 bases, the J end lost 8 bases, and 11 bases lay between the germline ends. CDR3 amino acids: CASSLWEEDSPLHF. The CDR3 DNA reads as TGTGCCAGCAGCTTATGGGAGGAGGATTCACCCCTCCACTTT.

The chain uses TRBV6-4 and TRBJ2-1; 9 positions agree with TRBD2. Germline values: CDR1 MRHNA, CDR2 SNTAGT. Trimming removed 3 bases from V and 6 bases from J; junction bases left unmatched: 6. This CDR3 comprises 15 residues. The CDR3 region is CASSEGAGGLNEQFF. The DNA for the CDR3 is TGTGCCAGCAGTGAAGGGGCGGGGGGGCTCAATGAGCAGTTCTTC.

This chain joins TRBV7-8 and TRBJ1-4; possibly TRBD1 for D (5 bases). Trimming shortened V by 5 bases and J by 4 bases, and 11 bases separated the two germline ends. Germline CDR1 and CDR2: SGHVS and FQNEAQ. CDR3 length: 14 amino acids. Written as DNA, the CDR3 is TGTGCCAGCAGCCCAGGGAGCGGTAATGAAAAACTGTTTTTT. Translated: CASSPGSGNEKLFF.